This TCR beta chain originates from a study of healthy donors' naive CD4 and CD8 T cells. Study summary: All functional IMGT TCR alpha variants were covered by new primers. Study-wide results and caveats: Negatively charged CDR3s marked CD8+ lineage; positively charged CDR3s marked CD4+ lineage. Chains were not paired, since alpha and beta were sequenced in bulk.

Each TCR library used 400 to 600 ng of total RNA and a linear amplification protocol. MiXCR, applied by TCRdb to the reads, yields one record per CDR3 protein. The sample yields 150,000 to 200,000 distinct CDR3 sequences, around three quarters seen once. In regard to this clonotype: Antigen: not known.

The CDR3 length is 14 residues. The V segment lost 3 bases and the J segment 7 bases; nucleotides outside the gene matches: 9. The germline CDR1 and CDR2 sequences are GTSNPN and SVGIG (reference sequence). Sequencing input: naive CD4+ and CD8+ T cells sorted from blood, pooled from several donors. The receptor was derived from a pool of human donors in good health; the sample pools cells from several healthy donors. The V and J genes are TRBV30 and TRBJ2-5; 9 bases align to TRBD1. The CDR3 nucleotides read TGTGCCTGGAGCCGGACAGGGGTCCTAGGGACCCAGTACTTC. The encoded protein is CAWSRTGVLGTQYF.